The clone carrying this TCR beta chain was counted between two and nine times. Antigen specificity is unknown. The record originates from a study of CD8 T cells in Susac syndrome. The study, taken as a whole, reports: The study recognized that the number of individuals in its TCR sequencing and HLA analysis was relatively small.

Random hexamers were used to reverse transcribe about 0.5 to 1 ug of RNA. immunoSEQ multiplex PCR amplified TCR beta CDR3 across 54 Vbeta, 13 Jbeta. Each CDR3 protein is one row after TCRdb ran MiXCR on the immunoSEQ multiplex PCR reads. The data show hundreds of thousands of distinct CDR3 sequences, 85% seen once. The CDR3 contains 14 residues. CDR1 MNHEY and CDR2 SVGAGI come from the germline V gene. Trimming removed 0 bases from V and 2 bases from J, with 7 bases in between. The sequence was obtained from a human donor with multiple sclerosis. The chain carries TRBV6-5 and TRBJ2-5; D not certain. Sequenced: CD8+ T cells from PBMCs. CDR3 nucleotide sequence: TGTGCCAGCAGTTACTCGGGTGGGCAAGAGACCCAGTACTTC. Translated: CASSYSGGQETQYF.